The 18 T cell receptor beta chains given below trace back to one sample, sequenced in a study of CD8+CD57+ T cells in acquired aplastic anemia (dated by TCRdb to 2017 to 2018). Flow cytometry had shown CD8+CD57+ cell expansion in the patients selected for sequencing. The instrument given in TCRdb is Illumina HiSeq 2000. Genomic DNA served as template for TCR beta VDJ combination and CDR3 sequence profiling. TCRdb reprocessed the public reads (quality trimming at Q25 with fastp, clone calling with MiXCR) and kept in-frame beta chains. CDR3 protein duplicates are merged, each entry listing the most common genes and DNA. Within this sample are some 200,000 distinct CDR3 sequences, with more than 55% of them counted one time only. The top ten constitute roughly 53% of the sample. Sequenced input: sorted CD4+, CD8+, or CD8+CD57+ T cells (not recorded which) from PBMCs. The source is a human donor with aplastic anemia.

This clonotype showed up many times. The V and J genes are TRBV29-1 and TRBJ2-2; D not resolved. This CDR3 spans 11 amino acids. V was cut by 0 bases and J by 4 bases, with 0 bases left in between. Germline V lookup: CDR1 SQVTM, CDR2 ANQGSEA. CDR3 coding DNA: TGCAGCGTTGAAGACACCGGGGAGCTGTTTTTT. Its translation is CSVEDTGELFF.

In its sample, this clonotype was seen a few times. This may be a read error: a much more frequent sequence differs by one nucleotide. The CDR3 does not close with the conserved phenylalanine or tryptophan, likely indicating a read error. CDR3 bases: TGTGCCAGCAGTTTATCAGGGGAGAACACTGAAGCTTTCCTT. It translates to CASSLSGENTEAFL. The chain recombines TRBV12-3 or TRBV12-4 with TRBJ1-1; D perhaps matches TRBD1 (6 bases). The V end lost 2 bases, the J end lost 1 base, and 8 bases lay between the germline ends. CDR3 length: 14 amino acids.

The CDR3 is CASSAKIRGRTQETQYF. The CDR3 DNA reads TGCGCCAGCAGTGCCAAGATCAGGGGGCGAACCCAAGAGACCCAGTACTTC. The chain carries TRBV10-2 and TRBJ2-5, with 8 bases that match TRBD1. The CDR3 covers 17 residues. J was trimmed by 1 base and V by 4 bases; bases with no gene match: 11. Germline-derived CDR1 and CDR2 are WSHSY and SAAADI.

The rearrangement joins TRBV20-1 to TRBJ2-3; no clear D gene. The CDR3 sequence is 11 residues long. Trimming removed 3 bases at V and 4 bases at J, with 5 bases between. Germline assignment: CDR1 DFQATT and CDR2 SNEGSKA (reference sequence). CDR3 in DNA: TGCAGTGCTAGGGCCGCAGATACGCAGTATTTT. Residues: CSARAADTQYF.

The rearrangement joins TRBV19 to TRBJ1-3; no reliable D call. The CDR3 has 12 amino acids. The V end lost 7 bases, the J end lost 0 bases, and 4 bases lay between the germline ends. Germline V gene lookup returns CDR1 LNHDA and CDR2 SQIVND (reference sequence). CDR3 nucleotide sequence: TGTGCCAGTATTAGCTCTGGAAACACCATATATTTT. Translated, it gives CASISSGNTIYF.

This clonotype showed up just a few times. The rearrangement links TRBV19 to TRBJ1-1, with 10 bases fitting TRBD1. V shed 5 bases and J 1 base; nucleotides not matched to a gene: 7. Germline-derived CDR1 and CDR2 are LNHDA and SQIVND (reference sequence). CDR3 length: 16 residues. CDR3 in amino acids: CASSYRDRGWNTEAFF. CDR3 in DNA: TGTGCCAGTAGTTACCGGGACAGGGGTTGGAACACTGAAGCTTTCTTT.

This sequence joins TRBV6-5 and TRBJ2-7, with D perhaps given as TRBD1 or TRBD2 (5 bases each). The germline V gene encodes CDR1 MNHEY and CDR2 SVGAGI. Trimming took 5 bases from V and 6 from J, leaving 14 bases between them. This CDR3 region has 13 residues. For the CDR3, the DNA is TGTGCCAGCAGTGGGACCCTTGCGGTCGAGCAGTACTTC. Its translation is CASSGTLAVEQYF.

A few counts support this clonotype. The chain links TRBV12-3 or TRBV12-4 to TRBJ1-3, with TRBD1 as a possible D gene (6 bases). The CDR3 is made up of 14 amino acids. Trimming left V 5 bases short and J 0 bases short, with 8 bases between. CDR3 in DNA: TGTGCCAGCAGTCCACAGGGCTCTGGAAACACCATATATTTT. Translating it yields CASSPQGSGNTIYF.

V and J are TRBV19 and TRBJ2-7; D assignment may be TRBD1 or TRBD2 (5 bases each). The V end was cut by 3 bases, the J end by 5 bases, with 8 bases between. In germline, CDR1 is LNHDA, CDR2 SQIVND (reference sequence). CDR3 length: 12 residues. The CDR3 DNA is TGTGCCAGTAGTATGGGGACCCACGAGCAGTACTTC. Its translation: CASSMGTHEQYF.

The chain uses TRBV6-6 and TRBJ2-7, with D maybe TRBD1 (8 bases). V was clipped by 9 bases and J by 1 base, with 13 bases between them. CDR3 size: 13 residues. Germline lookup yields CDR1 MNHNY and CDR2 SVGAGI (reference sequence). CDR3 nucleotides: TGTGCCAGTTTACAGGGGGGGTCCTACGAGCAGTACTTC. Residues: CASLQGGSYEQYF.

The chain employs TRBV10-3 and TRBJ2-7, with 7 bases fitting TRBD1. The CDR3 contains 15 residues. V was clipped by 2 bases and J by 3 bases; unmatched bases: 7. Germline V gene sequence: CDR1 ENHRY, CDR2 SYGVKD. The CDR3 sequence is CAISEGQAQLYEQYF. CDR3 coding DNA: TGTGCCATCAGTGAGGGACAGGCTCAACTCTACGAGCAGTACTTC.

The chain has TRBV9 and TRBJ2-5; perhaps TRBD2 as D (6 bases). The CDR3 has 16 residues. V gave up 5 bases and J gave up 5 bases, with 22 bases separating them. Looked up from germline, CDR1 is SGDLS and CDR2 is YYNGEE. The CDR3 bases are TGTGCCAGCAGTCCAACCGACTGGGGGGTGGTTGAGACCCAGTACTTC. It encodes CASSPTDWGVVETQYF.

The chain combines TRBV7-9 with TRBJ1-2; a possible D gene is TRBD1 (6 bases). With 10 bases removed from V and 5 bases from J, the gap between germline ends came to 8 bases. Germline V gene data show CDR1 as SEHNR and CDR2 as FQNEAQ (reference sequence). This CDR3 has 10 residues. The CDR3 region has the DNA TGTGCCACCAGGGGATATGGCTACACCTTC. The encoded protein is CATRGYGYTF.

This rearrangement joins TRBV12-3 or TRBV12-4 to TRBJ2-7; either TRBD1 or TRBD2 may fit D (5 bases each). V was pared by 5 bases and J by 3 bases, with 8 bases between. This CDR3 spans 12 amino acids. The CDR3 spells CASSRDGYEQYF. The CDR3 DNA reads as TGTGCCAGCAGTAGGGACGGCTACGAGCAGTACTTC.

The genes are TRBV20-1 and TRBJ2-3, with D maybe TRBD2 (5 bases). The CDR3 extends over 14 amino acids. The germline CDR1 and CDR2 sequences are DFQATT and SNEGSKA (reference sequence). Trimming left V 1 base short and J 4 bases short, with 12 bases between. DNA for the CDR3: TGCAGTGCTAGAGTTCCGGGGAGCCCAGATACGCAGTATTTT. Protein product: CSARVPGSPDTQYF.

This clonotype was recorded many times. The CDR3 here is CASSVGGGMGEQFF. As DNA, the CDR3 is TGTGCCAGCAGCGTAGGGGGAGGGATGGGTGAGCAGTTCTTC. This chain connects TRBV9 to TRBJ2-1; 7 positions agree with TRBD2. The trim removed 0 bases at V and 9 bases at J, leaving 6 bases unmatched. This CDR3 has 14 residues. Germline loops: CDR1 SGDLS, CDR2 YYNGEE.

In this sample, this clonotype turned up many times. The V gene is TRBV24-1, the J gene TRBJ2-2; D unclear. CDR1 and CDR2 from the germline V gene are KGHDR and SFDVKD. The CDR3 loop spans 15 amino acids. Trimming stripped 3 bases from V and 2 bases from J, with 9 bases between. The CDR3 DNA sequence: TGTGCCACCAGTGATCCGGGCCTTAACACCGGGGAGCTGTTTTTT. Protein sequence: CATSDPGLNTGELFF.

This clonotype was counted at least ten times. The J gene is TRBJ1-5, the V gene TRBV20-1, with TRBD1 identical over 8 bases. V lost 5 bases, J lost 5 bases, and 2 bases stayed unmatched. The CDR3 has 12 residues. Germline V lookup: CDR1 DFQATT, CDR2 SNEGSKA (reference sequence). The CDR3 nucleotides read TGCAGTGCTGTACAGGGGGATCAGCCCCAGCATTTT. Amino acid sequence: CSAVQGDQPQHF.